This TCR beta chain was sequenced for a study of high-grade serous ovarian cancer treatment subgroups. The tumor samples were collected prior to definitive surgery or chemotherapy. Sequencing used immunoSEQ multiplex PCR; TCRdb keeps in-frame clones, though not all of them. This table holds some 5,000 clones, around 84% found once. V was shortened by 6 bases and J by 1 base, with 9 bases between the two germline ends. The V gene's germline CDR1 is MDHEN and CDR2 SYDVKM. The CDR3 extends over 13 amino acids. The TCR comes from a human donor with high-grade serous ovarian cancer. Sequenced input: tumor tissue. V and J are TRBV28 and TRBJ1-1; perhaps TRBD1 as D (5 bases). The CDR3 is CASRWGGNTEAFF. As DNA, the CDR3 is TGTGCCAGCAGATGGGGGGGGAACACTGAAGCTTTCTTT.